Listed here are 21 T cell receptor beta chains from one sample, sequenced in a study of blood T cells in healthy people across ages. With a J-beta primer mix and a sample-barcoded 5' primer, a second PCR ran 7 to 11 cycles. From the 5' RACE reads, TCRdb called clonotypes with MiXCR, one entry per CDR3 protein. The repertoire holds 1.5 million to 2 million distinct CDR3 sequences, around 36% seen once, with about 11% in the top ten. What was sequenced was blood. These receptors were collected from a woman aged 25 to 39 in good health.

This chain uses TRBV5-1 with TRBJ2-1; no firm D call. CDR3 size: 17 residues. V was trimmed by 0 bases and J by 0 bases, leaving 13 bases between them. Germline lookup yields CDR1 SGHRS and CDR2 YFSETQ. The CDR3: CASSLEYTTGSYNEQFF. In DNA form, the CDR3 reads TGCGCCAGCAGCTTGGAATACACGACCGGCTCCTACAATGAGCAGTTCTTC.

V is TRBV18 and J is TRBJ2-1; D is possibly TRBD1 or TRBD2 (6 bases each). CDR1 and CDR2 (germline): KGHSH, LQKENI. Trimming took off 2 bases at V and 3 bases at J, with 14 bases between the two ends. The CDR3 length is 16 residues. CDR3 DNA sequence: TGTGCCAGCTCACCAAGGGGGGCGATTAACTACAATGAGCAGTTCTTC. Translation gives CASSPRGAINYNEQFF.

DNA for the CDR3: TGTGCCACCAGCAGAGAGGCGGTGGCGGGGGAGCAGTACTTC. Encoded protein: CATSREAVAGEQYF. The gene calls are TRBV15 and TRBJ2-7; a possible D gene is TRBD2 (6 bases). In germline, CDR1 is LNHNV, CDR2 YYDKDF (reference sequence). Deletions cut 0 bases from V and 7 bases from J, with 13 bases between. The CDR3 sequence is 14 residues long.

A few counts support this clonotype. CDR3 DNA sequence: TGTGCCAGCACCACACAGGGGACCCTTAACTATGGCTACACCTTC. It yields the protein CASTTQGTLNYGYTF. The chain links TRBV12-3 or TRBV12-4 to TRBJ1-2; 7 bases are shared with TRBD1. J gave up 1 base and V 7 bases, and 9 bases lay outside the gene matches. CDR3 size: 15 residues.

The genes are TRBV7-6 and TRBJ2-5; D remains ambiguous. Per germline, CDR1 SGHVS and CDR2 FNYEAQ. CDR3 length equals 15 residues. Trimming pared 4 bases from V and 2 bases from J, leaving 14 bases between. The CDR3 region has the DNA TGTGCCAGCAGCTACCACCCCAGCAATCAAGAGACCCAGTACTTC. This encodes CASSYHPSNQETQYF.

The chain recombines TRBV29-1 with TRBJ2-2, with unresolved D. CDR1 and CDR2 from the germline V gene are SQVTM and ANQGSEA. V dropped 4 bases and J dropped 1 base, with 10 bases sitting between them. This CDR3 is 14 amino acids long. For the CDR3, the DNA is TGCAGCGTTGGCCAAACCGGGAACACCGGGGAGCTGTTTTTT. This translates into CSVGQTGNTGELFF.

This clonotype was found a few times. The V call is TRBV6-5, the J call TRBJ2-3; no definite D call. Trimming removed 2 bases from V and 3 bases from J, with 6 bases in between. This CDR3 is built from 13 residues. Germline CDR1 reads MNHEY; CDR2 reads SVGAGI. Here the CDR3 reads CASSYGQTDTQYF. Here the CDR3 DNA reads TGTGCCAGCAGTTACGGGCAAACAGATACGCAGTATTTT.

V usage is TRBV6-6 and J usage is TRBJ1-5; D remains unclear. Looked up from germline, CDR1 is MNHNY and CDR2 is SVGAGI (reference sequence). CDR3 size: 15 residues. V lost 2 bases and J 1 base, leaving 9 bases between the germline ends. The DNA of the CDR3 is TGTGCCAGCAGTTACGCACAGACCAGCAATCAGCCCCAGCATTTT. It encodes CASSYAQTSNQPQHF.

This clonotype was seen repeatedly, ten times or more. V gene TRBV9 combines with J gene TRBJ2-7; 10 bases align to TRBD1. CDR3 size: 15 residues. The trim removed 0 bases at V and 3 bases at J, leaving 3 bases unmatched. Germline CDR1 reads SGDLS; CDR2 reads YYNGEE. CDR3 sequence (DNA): TGTGCCAGCAGCGTAGGGACAGGGGGAGGCTACGAGCAGTACTTC. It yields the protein CASSVGTGGGYEQYF.

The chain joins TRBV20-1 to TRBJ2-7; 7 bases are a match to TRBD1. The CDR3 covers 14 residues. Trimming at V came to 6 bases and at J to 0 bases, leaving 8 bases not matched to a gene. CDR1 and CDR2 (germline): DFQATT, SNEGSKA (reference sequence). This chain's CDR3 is CSAGGQVDSYEQYF. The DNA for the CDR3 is TGCAGTGCCGGAGGACAGGTGGACTCCTACGAGCAGTACTTC.

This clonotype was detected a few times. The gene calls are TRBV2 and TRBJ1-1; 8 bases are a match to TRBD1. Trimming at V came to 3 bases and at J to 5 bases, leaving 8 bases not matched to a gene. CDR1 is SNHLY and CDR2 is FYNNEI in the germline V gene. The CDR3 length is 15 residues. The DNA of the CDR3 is TGTGCCAGCAGTGATTGGACAGGGAGGGATACTGAAGCTTTCTTT. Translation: CASSDWTGRDTEAFF.

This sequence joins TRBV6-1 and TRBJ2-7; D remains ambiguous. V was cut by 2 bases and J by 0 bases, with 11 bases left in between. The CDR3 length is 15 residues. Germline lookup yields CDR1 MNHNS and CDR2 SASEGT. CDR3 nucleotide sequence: TGTGCCAGCAGTGAAAGGAGACGGAGCTCCTACGAGCAGTACTTC. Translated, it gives CASSERRRSSYEQYF.

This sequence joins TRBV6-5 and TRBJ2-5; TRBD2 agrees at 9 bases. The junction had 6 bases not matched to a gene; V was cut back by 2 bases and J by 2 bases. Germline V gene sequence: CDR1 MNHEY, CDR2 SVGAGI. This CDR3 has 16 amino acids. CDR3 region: CASSYGRLAVQETQYF. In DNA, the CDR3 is TGTGCCAGCAGTTACGGGAGACTAGCGGTTCAAGAGACCCAGTACTTC.

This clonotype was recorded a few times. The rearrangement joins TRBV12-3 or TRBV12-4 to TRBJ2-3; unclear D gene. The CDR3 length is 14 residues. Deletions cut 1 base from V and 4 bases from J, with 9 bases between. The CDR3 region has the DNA TGTGCCAGCAGTTTAGTTCCTCCGCCAGATACGCAGTATTTT. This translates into CASSLVPPPDTQYF.

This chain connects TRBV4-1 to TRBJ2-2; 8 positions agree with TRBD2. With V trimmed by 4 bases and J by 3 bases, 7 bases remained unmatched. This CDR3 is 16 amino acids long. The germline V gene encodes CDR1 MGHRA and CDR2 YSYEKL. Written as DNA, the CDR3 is TGCGCCAGCAGCCCGCGAACGGGGGGGCACACCGGGGAGCTGTTTTTT. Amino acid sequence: CASSPRTGGHTGELFF.

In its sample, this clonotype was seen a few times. The CDR3 sequence: CAISESRQGAAGANVLTF. CDR3 DNA sequence: TGTGCCATCAGTGAGTCGAGGCAGGGGGCTGCTGGGGCCAACGTCCTGACTTTC. The genes are TRBV10-3 and TRBJ2-6; TRBD1 matches at 8 bases. This CDR3 region has 18 residues. V lost 0 bases to trimming and J lost 2 bases; unmatched junction nucleotides: 6. CDR1 is ENHRY and CDR2 is SYGVKD in the germline V gene.

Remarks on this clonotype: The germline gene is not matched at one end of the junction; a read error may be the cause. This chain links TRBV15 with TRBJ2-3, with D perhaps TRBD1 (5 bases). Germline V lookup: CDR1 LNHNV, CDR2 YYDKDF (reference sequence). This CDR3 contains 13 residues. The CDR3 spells CTTAWQGADTQYF. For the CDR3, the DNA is TGTACCACTGCTTGGCAGGGTGCAGATACGCAGTATTTT. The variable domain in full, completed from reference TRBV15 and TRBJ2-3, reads DAMVIQNPRYQVTQFGKPVTLSCSQTLNHNVMYWYQQKSSQAPKLLFHYYDKDFNNEADTPDNFQSRRPNTSFCFLDIRSPGLGDTAMYLCTTAWQGADTQYFGPGTRLTVL.

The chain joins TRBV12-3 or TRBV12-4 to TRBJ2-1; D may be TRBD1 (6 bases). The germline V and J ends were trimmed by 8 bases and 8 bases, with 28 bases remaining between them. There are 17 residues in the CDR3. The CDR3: CASLPGGRPGPGYEQFF. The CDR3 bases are TGTGCCAGCCTCCCTGGGGGCAGACCTGGCCCAGGGTATGAGCAGTTCTTC.

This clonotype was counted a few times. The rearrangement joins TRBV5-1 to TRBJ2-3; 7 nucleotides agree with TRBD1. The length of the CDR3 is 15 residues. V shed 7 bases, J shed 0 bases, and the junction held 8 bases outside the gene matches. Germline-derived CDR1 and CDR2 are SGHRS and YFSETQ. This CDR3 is CASGWGTASTDTQYF. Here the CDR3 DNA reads TGCGCCAGCGGCTGGGGGACAGCTAGCACAGATACGCAGTATTTT.

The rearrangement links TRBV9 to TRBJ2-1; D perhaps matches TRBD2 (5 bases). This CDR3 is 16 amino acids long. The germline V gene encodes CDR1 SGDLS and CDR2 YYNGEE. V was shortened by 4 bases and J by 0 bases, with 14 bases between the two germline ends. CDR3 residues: CASSPMGGLSYNEQFF. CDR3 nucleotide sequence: TGTGCCAGCAGCCCTATGGGCGGGCTCTCCTACAATGAGCAGTTCTTC.

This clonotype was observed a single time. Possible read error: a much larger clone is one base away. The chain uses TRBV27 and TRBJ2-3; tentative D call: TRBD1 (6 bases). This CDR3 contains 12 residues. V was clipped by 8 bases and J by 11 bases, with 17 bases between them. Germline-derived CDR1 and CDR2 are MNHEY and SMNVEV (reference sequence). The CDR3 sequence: CASDPQGGKQYF. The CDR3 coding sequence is TGTGCCAGCGACCCACAGGGCGGAAAGCAGTATTTT.